The clone carrying this T cell receptor (beta chain) was counted many times. Its antigen remains unidentified. The entry originates in a study of T-cell reconstitution after alpha-beta-depleted transplantation in children. Study findings and constraints: Several hundred expanded graft clones reportedly supplied alpha-beta T cells about two months after transplant. Most T-cell counts and diversity one year after the transplant came from T cells that were newly produced. High day-60 TCRbeta diversity in some patients came from surviving recipient T cells and thymic progenitors.

The CDR3 runs 13 residues. Trimming stripped 0 bases from V and 5 bases from J, with 6 bases between. Germline CDR1 SGHDT, CDR2 YYEEEE. Unique molecular identifiers were incorporated when the TCRbeta library was constructed. From the PCR reads, TCRdb called clonotypes with MiXCR, one entry per CDR3 protein. The sample carries tens of thousands of distinct CDR3 sequences, about 9% recorded once. Here the sequenced sample was PBMCs, mostly from graft donor cells, taken 60 days after TCRalphabeta/CD19-depleted stem cell transplant. The chain links TRBV5-6 to TRBJ2-4; D might be TRBD1 (6 bases). This clonotype was sampled from a male patient aged 2-10 years who had a stem cell transplant for chronic granulomatous disease, so the T cells may come from the graft donor. The CDR3 protein is CASSLEGENIQYF. CDR3 sequence (DNA): TGTGCCAGCAGCTTGGAGGGGGAAAACATTCAGTACTTC.